The clone carrying this T cell receptor (beta chain) was seen only once. Its cognate antigen is unknown. The healthy adult donors were HIV-negative and reported no recent acute infections or vaccinations. The entry originates in a study of shared clonotypes between healthy human individuals. An assay was performed, and its level was deep. The method was immunoSEQ multiplex PCR; TCRdb's version includes in-frame clones alone and lacks a portion of them. The sample shows hundreds of thousands of clones, around 79% of them seen only once. General study results and limits: Among donors, the sharing of clonotypes was expected to be influenced by sequencing depth. Few donors limited the genetic and exposure-history diversity represented.

CDR1 is SQVTM, CDR2 ANQGSEA, per germline. V was pared by 6 bases and J by 6 bases, with 15 bases of the junction left unmatched. This CDR3 is 15 amino acids long. The chain recombines TRBV29-1 with TRBJ2-7; 9 bases are a match to TRBD2. This receptor was taken from a woman aged 40 to 49 in good health. Some clones in this sample may be carry-over from other donors' samples. Sequencing input: PBMCs. DNA of the CDR3: TGCAGCGTCGCTCCGGGACTAGCAGGTCCCACCGAGCAGTACTTC. Its translation: CSVAPGLAGPTEQYF.